One T cell receptor beta chain is described in this entry. Its target is unknown. Germline V gene data show CDR1 as SNHLY and CDR2 as FYNNEI. The CDR3 runs to 14 residues. Germline trimming cut 6 bases from V and 7 bases from J; bases unmatched to any gene: 5. The sample originates from a study of cytomegalovirus exposure and HLA in healthy donors. Study-wide results and limits: Association of a missense DCLRE1C variant with TCR beta V- and J-gene trimming was reported in a later analysis. Reportedly, TCR beta sequences accurately predicted HLA-A and HLA-B alleles in most subjects. The majority of TCR sequences were rare, yet some public TCRs appeared in many donors.

The PCR made use of 60 Vbeta and 13 Jbeta primers. Method: immunoSEQ multiplex PCR; TCRdb's copy keeps in-frame clones and lacks some. The sample contains about 140,000 clones, more than 70% of which appear only once. Sequencing input: PBMCs. The TCR originated in a male donor in good health and CMV-seropositive. The chain links TRBV2 to TRBJ1-6; the match to TRBD1 covers 8 bases. CDR3 in amino acids: CASSRTGKNSPLHF. The CDR3 nucleotides read TGTGCCAGCAGCCGGACAGGGAAGAATTCACCCCTCCACTTT. The full variable domain, with the rest looked up from reference TRBV2 and TRBJ1-6, is EPEVTQTPSHQVTQMGQEVILRCVPISNHLYFYWYRQILGQKVEFLVSFYNNEISEKSEIFDDQFSVERPDGSNFTLKIRSTKLEDSAMYFCASSRTGKNSPLHFGNGTRLTVT.